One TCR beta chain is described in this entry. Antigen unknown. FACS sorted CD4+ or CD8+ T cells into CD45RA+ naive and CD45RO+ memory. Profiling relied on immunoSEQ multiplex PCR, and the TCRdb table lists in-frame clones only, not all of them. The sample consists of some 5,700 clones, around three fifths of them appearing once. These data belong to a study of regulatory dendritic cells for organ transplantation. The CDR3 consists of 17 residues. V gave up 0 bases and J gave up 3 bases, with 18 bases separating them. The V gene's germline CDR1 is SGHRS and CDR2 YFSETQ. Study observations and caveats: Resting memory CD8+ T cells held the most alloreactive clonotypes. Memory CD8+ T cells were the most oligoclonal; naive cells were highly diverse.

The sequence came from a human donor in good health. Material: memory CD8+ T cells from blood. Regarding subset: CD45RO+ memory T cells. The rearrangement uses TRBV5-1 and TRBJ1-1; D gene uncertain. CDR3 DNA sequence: TGCGCCAGCAGCTTGGGGGTGGGAGGGTATGAGGACACTGAAGCTTTCTTT. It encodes CASSLGVGGYEDTEAFF.